Listed below are T cell receptor beta chains from one sample, sequenced in a study of CD8 T cells in ankylosing spondylitis. TCRdb re-derived calls from the 5' RACE reads in MiXCR, one entry per CDR3 protein. This repertoire shows 220,000 or so distinct CDR3 sequences, around 19% found once; its top ten account for roughly 42%. Sequenced sample: blood, either unsorted or a sorted T cell fraction (not recorded which). These receptors originate from a male donor with ankylosing spondylitis. CDR3s include the opening cysteine and the closing phenylalanine or tryptophan. Each record gives: J gene, V gene, CDR3 protein.

TRBJ2-3 TRBV11-3 CASSSRDVSTDTQYF
TRBJ2-7 TRBV20-1 CSASPEPSGYEQYF
TRBJ2-4 TRBV11-2 CASSSPGENIQYF
TRBJ2-2 TRBV24-1 CATSSVARGGELFF
TRBJ2-5 TRBV13 CASSLGPQETQYF
TRBJ2-7 TRBV4-2 CASSQPYTGDYYEQYF
TRBJ2-7 TRBV29-1 CSVGSSYEQYF
TRBJ2-1 TRBV25-1 CASSASMAYNEQFF
TRBJ2-3 TRBV27 CASSFSAASGGSTDTQYF
TRBJ1-2 TRBV5-6 CASSRGTNLGYGYTF
TRBJ1-1 TRBV20-1 CSARGTGNTEAFF